A single sample gave rise to the 18 T cell receptor beta chains below, sequenced in a study of T cell responses to AZD1222 COVID-19 vaccine. Produced via immunoSEQ multiplex PCR; TCRdb's table is partial and in-frame only. The sample shows more than 95,000 clones, 89% of them seen only once. The input for sequencing was peripheral blood, taken on day 0 of AZD1222 vaccination. These receptors were collected from an adult in good health.

The chain recombines TRBV9 with TRBJ2-1; D call uncertain. Germline V gives CDR1 SGDLS, CDR2 YYNGEE. The CDR3 consists of 11 residues. Between the trimmed V and J ends, which lost 2 bases and 13 bases, there was a span of 10 bases. The CDR3 nucleotides read TGTGCCAGCAGCGTCGGTGGGCTTCAGTTCTTC. Translation gives CASSVGGLQFF.

The chain recombines TRBV24-1 with TRBJ2-1; 10 nucleotides line up with TRBD1. Germline loops: CDR1 KGHDR, CDR2 SFDVKD. V was pared by 9 bases and J by 8 bases, with 3 bases of the junction left unmatched. This CDR3 contains 12 residues. The CDR3 nucleotides are TGTGCCACCGCCGGGACAGGGGATGAGCAGTTCTTC. Translating it yields CATAGTGDEQFF.

This chain joins TRBV11-3 and TRBJ2-1; TRBD2 matches 10 bases. The V segment lost 3 bases and the J segment 10 bases; nucleotides outside the gene matches: 12. Germline values: CDR1 SGHNT, CDR2 YENEEA. This CDR3 region has 16 residues. The CDR3 DNA reads as TGTGCCAGCAGCTTCCGGCTAGCGGGAGCTGGATGGGAGCAGTTCTTC. Its protein product is CASSFRLAGAGWEQFF.

The V gene is TRBV6-2 or TRBV6-3, the J gene TRBJ1-1, with 8 bases that match TRBD1. In germline, CDR1 is MNHEY, CDR2 SVGEGT. This CDR3 is 15 amino acids long. The trim removed 5 bases at V and 6 bases at J, leaving 11 bases unmatched. The CDR3 nucleotides are TGTGCCAGCAGTGCGGTCGGACAGGGTGTACCTGAAGCTTTCTTT. Residues: CASSAVGQGVPEAFF.

This rearrangement joins TRBV7-8 to TRBJ1-5; D remains ambiguous. This CDR3 region has 16 residues. Trimming took 1 base from V and 1 from J, leaving 11 bases between them. CDR1 and CDR2 (germline): SGHVS, FQNEAQ. CDR3 nucleotides: TGTGCCAGCAGCTTAGGGTCCTTACTGAGCAATCAGCCCCAGCATTTT. Its protein is CASSLGSLLSNQPQHF.

The CDR3 region is CASSPMTGPYEQYF. The CDR3 DNA is TGTGCCAGCAGCCCAATGACTGGGCCCTACGAGCAGTACTTC. The chain couples TRBV6-6 to TRBJ2-7; no clear D. V gave up 6 bases and J gave up 2 bases, with 14 bases separating them. Looked up from germline, CDR1 is MNHNY and CDR2 is SVGAGI (reference sequence). CDR3 size: 14 residues.

V usage is TRBV9 and J usage is TRBJ2-1, with TRBD2 identical over 7 bases. CDR1 is SGDLS, CDR2 YYNGEE, per germline. This CDR3 comprises 16 residues. Trimming took 0 bases from V and 2 from J; bases not matched to a gene: 5. CDR3 coding DNA: TGTGCCAGCAGCGTAGCGGGGGGAGTAACCTACAATGAGCAGTTCTTC. It specifies CASSVAGGVTYNEQFF.

The chain joins TRBV2 to TRBJ1-5; TRBD1 is a possible D gene (6 bases). Germline CDR1 and CDR2: SNHLY and FYNNEI. V gave up 9 bases and J gave up 2 bases, with 17 bases separating them. The CDR3 contains 15 residues. The CDR3 protein is CARGGPDSRNQPQHF. DNA for the CDR3: TGTGCCAGAGGGGGGCCAGACAGCCGCAATCAGCCCCAGCATTTT.

The CDR3 nucleotides are TGTGCCAGCTCACCCGAGTTCCCTGGCACAGATACGCAGTATTTT. Its translation is CASSPEFPGTDTQYF. The chain combines TRBV18 with TRBJ2-3; D not resolved. The CDR3 extends over 15 amino acids. Germline values: CDR1 KGHSH, CDR2 LQKENI. V gave up 3 bases and J gave up 1 base, with 11 bases separating them.

The CDR3 here is CASCLRQGMETQYF. DNA for the CDR3: TGTGCCAGCTGTCTAAGGCAGGGTATGGAGACCCAGTACTTC. The chain carries TRBV28 and TRBJ2-5, with a tentative D call TRBD1 (5 bases). Germline V gene sequence: CDR1 MDHEN, CDR2 SYDVKM. The V gene lost 8 bases and the J gene lost 5 bases, with 18 bases spanning the gap. The CDR3 extends over 14 amino acids.

The chain recombines TRBV27 with TRBJ2-7; 9 bases fit TRBD1. CDR1 MNHEY and CDR2 SMNVEV come from the germline V gene (reference sequence). This CDR3 comprises 18 residues. Trimming cost V 3 bases and J 2 bases; bases outside gene matches: 14. CDR3 DNA sequence: TGTGCCAGCAGTTTTCTGTCGGGGACGGACAGGGGTCCCTACGAGCAGTACTTC. This translates into CASSFLSGTDRGPYEQYF.

The chain is built from TRBV30 and TRBJ2-2, with a possible D match to TRBD1 (6 bases). The CDR3 totals 14 residues. V was trimmed by 3 bases and J by 4 bases, leaving 12 bases between them. Germline loops: CDR1 GTSNPN, CDR2 SVGIG (reference sequence). CDR3 DNA: TGTGCCTGGAGCGAAGGACAGTCCACCGGGGAGCTGTTTTTT. Translated: CAWSEGQSTGELFF.

The J gene is TRBJ2-7, the V gene TRBV7-2; 8 bases agree with TRBD2. The CDR3 sequence is 15 residues long. Germline V gene lookup returns CDR1 SGHTA and CDR2 FQGNSA. V gave up 5 bases and J gave up 2 bases; unmatched junction bases: 8. The CDR3: CASSVRAGVTYEQYF. The CDR3 DNA is TGTGCCAGCAGCGTGAGAGCGGGGGTTACCTACGAGCAGTACTTC.

V is TRBV18 and J is TRBJ1-5; no firm D call. V was pared by 5 bases and J by 5 bases, with 13 bases between. The V gene's germline CDR1 is KGHSH and CDR2 LQKENI. This CDR3 has 14 amino acids. CDR3 nucleotides: TGTGCCAGCTCAGATCGCGTAGACGATCAGCCCCAGCATTTT. It translates to CASSDRVDDQPQHF.

The rearrangement joins TRBV19 to TRBJ2-7, with 10 nucleotides matching TRBD1. Germline CDR1 is LNHDA and CDR2 is SQIVND (reference sequence). V was clipped by 9 bases and J by 3 bases; unmatched bases: 14. The CDR3 is 16 amino acids. The CDR3 coding sequence is TGTGCCAGCAAACGAAAAGGGACAGGGGAAATCTACGAGCAGTACTTC. Translating it yields CASKRKGTGEIYEQYF. The full variable domain, rest sourced from reference TRBV19 and TRBJ2-7, is DGGITQSPKYLFRKEGQNVTLSCEQNLNHDAMYWYRQDPGQGLRLIYYSQIVNDFQKGDIAEGYSVSREKKESFPLTVTSAQKNPTAFYLCASKRKGTGEIYEQYFGPGTRLTVT.

This chain links TRBV4-3 with TRBJ1-1, with a tentative D call TRBD1 (5 bases). This CDR3 region has 15 residues. Germline V gives CDR1 LGHNA, CDR2 YSLEER. V lost 1 base to trimming and J lost 2 bases, with 11 bases between them. The CDR3 DNA follows: TGCGCCAGCAGCCAAGTCAGGGAGGTCAACACTGAAGCTTTCTTT. Its translation is CASSQVREVNTEAFF.

CDR3 nucleotides: TGTGCCAGCTCACCTGCGGGAGGGCCTTACGAGCAGTACTTC. Translation gives CASSPAGGPYEQYF. This rearrangement joins TRBV18 to TRBJ2-7; 9 bases are shared with TRBD2. The V segment lost 3 bases and the J segment 4 bases; nucleotides outside the gene matches: 4. The CDR3 contains 14 residues. Germline values: CDR1 KGHSH, CDR2 LQKENI.

This clone was seen a handful of times. The CDR3 is CASSYDRRSTGNTIYF. Here the CDR3 DNA reads TGTGCCAGCAGTTACGATCGCAGAAGCACTGGAAACACCATATATTTT. The chain couples TRBV6-5 to TRBJ1-3; no reliable D call. The CDR3 runs 16 residues. Germline values: CDR1 MNHEY, CDR2 SVGAGI. V lost 2 bases and J lost 2, with 13 bases in between.